This TCR beta chain was found in a study of T cells in pancreatic ductal adenocarcinoma. Findings of the study overall: No significant tumor-blood clonality difference; means were about 0.12 and 0.073.

This table comes from immunoSEQ multiplex PCR, and its TCRdb copy is limited to in-frame clones, with some not included. The table includes roughly 100,000 clones, over 90% detected once. As concerns this clone: Its antigen is unknown.

The germline V gene has CDR1 KGHSH and CDR2 LQKENI. CDR3 length: 15 residues. V was pared by 3 bases and J by 6 bases, with 14 bases between. Selected pancreatic ductal adenocarcinoma patients had undergone surgery without neoadjuvant therapy. Specimen: PBMCs. The chain employs TRBV18 and TRBJ2-2, with D possibly being TRBD1 (5 bases). This clonotype was sampled from a human donor with pancreatic ductal adenocarcinoma. The DNA of the CDR3 is TGTGCCAGCTCACCCGGAACAGGTTCCGCCGGGGAGCTGTTTTTT. This translates into CASSPGTGSAGELFF.